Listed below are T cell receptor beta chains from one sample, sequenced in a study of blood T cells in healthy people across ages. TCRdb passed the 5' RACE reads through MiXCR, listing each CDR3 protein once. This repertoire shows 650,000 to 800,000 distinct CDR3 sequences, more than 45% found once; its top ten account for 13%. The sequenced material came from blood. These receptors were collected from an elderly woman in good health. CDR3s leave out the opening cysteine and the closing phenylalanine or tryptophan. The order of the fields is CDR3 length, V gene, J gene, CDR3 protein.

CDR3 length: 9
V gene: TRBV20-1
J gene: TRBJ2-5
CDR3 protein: SAASLETQY

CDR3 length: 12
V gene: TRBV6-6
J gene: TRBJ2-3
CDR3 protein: ASRLAGRADTQY

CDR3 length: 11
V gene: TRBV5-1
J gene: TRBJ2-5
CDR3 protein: ASTPSSQETQY

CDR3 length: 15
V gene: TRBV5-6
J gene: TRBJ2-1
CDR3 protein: ASTVRLAGPSYNEQF

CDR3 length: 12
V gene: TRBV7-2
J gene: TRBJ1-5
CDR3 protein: ASRIEGGNQPQH

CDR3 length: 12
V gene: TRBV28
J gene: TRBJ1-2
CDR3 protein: ASSFQGAPRGYT

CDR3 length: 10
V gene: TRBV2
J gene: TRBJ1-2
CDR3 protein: ASGGEDYGYT

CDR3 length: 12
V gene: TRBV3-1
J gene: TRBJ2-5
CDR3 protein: ASSRPRRQETQY

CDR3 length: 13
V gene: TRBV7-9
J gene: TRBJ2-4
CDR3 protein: ASSLAVGAKNIQY

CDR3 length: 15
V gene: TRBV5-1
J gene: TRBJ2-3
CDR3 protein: ASSLGQGGHYTDTQY

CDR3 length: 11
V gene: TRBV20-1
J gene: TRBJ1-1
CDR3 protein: SARGGANTEAF

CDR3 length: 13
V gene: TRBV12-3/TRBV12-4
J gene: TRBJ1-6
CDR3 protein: ASSARTGGLSPLH

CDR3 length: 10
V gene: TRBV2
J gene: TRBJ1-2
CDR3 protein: ASSEERYGYT

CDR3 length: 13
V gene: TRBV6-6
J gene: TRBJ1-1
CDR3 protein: ASSRSRGMNTEAF

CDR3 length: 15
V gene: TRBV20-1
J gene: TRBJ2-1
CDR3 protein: SARDPLGVAGLAEQF

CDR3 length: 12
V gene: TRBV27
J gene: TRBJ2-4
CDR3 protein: ASRPVQAGNIQY

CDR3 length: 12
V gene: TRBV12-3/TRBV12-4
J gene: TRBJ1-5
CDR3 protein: ASSLGSGRQPQH

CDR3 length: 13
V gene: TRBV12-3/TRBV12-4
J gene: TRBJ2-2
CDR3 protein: ASSFEIAGAGELF

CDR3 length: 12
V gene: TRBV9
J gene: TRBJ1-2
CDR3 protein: ASSNSDGYYGYT

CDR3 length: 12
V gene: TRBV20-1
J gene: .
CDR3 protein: SATPGLAGGEQY

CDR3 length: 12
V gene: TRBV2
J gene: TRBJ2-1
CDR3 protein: ASSDSGGADEQF

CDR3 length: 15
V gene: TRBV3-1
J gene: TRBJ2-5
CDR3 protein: ASSPLTPGLPEDEQY

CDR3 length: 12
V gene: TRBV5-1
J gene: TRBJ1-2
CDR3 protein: ASRSPGPPLGYT

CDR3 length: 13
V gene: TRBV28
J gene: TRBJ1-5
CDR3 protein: ASSLTKESNQPQH

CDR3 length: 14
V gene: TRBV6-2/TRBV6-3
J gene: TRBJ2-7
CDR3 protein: ASSWGSRDRSYEQY

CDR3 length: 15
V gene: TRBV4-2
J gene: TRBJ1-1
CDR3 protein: ASSQGGRTIADTEAF

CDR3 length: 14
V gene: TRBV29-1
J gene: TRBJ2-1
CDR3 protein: SVEEGASGEDNEQF

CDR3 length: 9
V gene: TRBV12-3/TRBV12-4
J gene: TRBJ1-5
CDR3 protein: ASSAGQPQH

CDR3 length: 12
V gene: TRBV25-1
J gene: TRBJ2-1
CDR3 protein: ASSDLGVSNEQF

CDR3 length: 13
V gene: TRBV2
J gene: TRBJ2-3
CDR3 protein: ASSDPRSGTDTQY

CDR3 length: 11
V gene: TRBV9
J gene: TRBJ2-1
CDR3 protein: ASSGTTGSGQF

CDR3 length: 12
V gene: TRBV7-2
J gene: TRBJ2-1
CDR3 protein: ASSQPNRGSEQF

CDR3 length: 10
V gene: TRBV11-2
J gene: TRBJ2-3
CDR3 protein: ASSLGDDTQY

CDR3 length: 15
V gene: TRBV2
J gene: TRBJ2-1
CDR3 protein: ASRQRLAGESYNEQF

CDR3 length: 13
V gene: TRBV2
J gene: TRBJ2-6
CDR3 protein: ASTDRASGANVLT

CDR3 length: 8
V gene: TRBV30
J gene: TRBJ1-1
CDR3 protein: AWISGQAF

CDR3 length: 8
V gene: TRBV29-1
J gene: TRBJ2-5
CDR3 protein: STGLETQY

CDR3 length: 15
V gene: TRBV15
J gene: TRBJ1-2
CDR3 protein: ATSRDPPRTANYGYT

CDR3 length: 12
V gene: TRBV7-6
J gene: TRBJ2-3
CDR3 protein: VSSLAGSRDTQY

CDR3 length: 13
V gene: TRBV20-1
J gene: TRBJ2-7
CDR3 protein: SARVPSGRFDEQY

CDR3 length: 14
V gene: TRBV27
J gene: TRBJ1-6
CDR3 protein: ASSLSQGSRNSPLH

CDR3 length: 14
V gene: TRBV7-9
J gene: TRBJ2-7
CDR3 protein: ASSTEWGTAHYEQY

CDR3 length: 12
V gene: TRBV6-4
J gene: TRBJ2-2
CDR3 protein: ASSDSVGGGELF

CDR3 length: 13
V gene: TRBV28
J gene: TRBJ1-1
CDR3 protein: ASSSPRGSDTEAF

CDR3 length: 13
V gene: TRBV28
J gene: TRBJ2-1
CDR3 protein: ASSYGDSRENEQF

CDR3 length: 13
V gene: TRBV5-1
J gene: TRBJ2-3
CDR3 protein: ASSLQCGGRDTQY

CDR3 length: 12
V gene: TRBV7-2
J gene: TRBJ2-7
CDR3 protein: ASSPRVGPYEQY

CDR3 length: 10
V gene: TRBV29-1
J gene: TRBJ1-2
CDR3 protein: SAQREVHGYT

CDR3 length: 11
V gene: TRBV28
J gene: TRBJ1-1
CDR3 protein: ASSWGGRTEAF

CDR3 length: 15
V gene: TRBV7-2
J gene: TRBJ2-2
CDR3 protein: ASSLFPRGLNTGELF